Listed here is a single T cell receptor beta chain. These data are taken from a study of PD-1 blockade in classical Hodgkin lymphoma. The CDR3 has 13 amino acids. Germline V gene lookup returns CDR1 MNHEY and CDR2 SVGAGI. Trimming cost V 6 bases and J 7 bases, with 15 bases left between them. Generated by immunoSEQ multiplex PCR, the TCRdb table keeps only in-frame clones and is missing some. The sample includes 95,000 to 120,000 clones, 80% to 90% of them seen just once. Each patient relapsed following autologous stem cell transplantation, and prior brentuximab vedotin exposure differed. The rearrangement links TRBV6-5 to TRBJ1-2, with D possibly matching TRBD1 (6 bases). Here the sequenced sample was peripheral blood mononuclear cells (PBMCs), taken before the second cycle of nivolumab. The receptor's source is a human donor with classical Hodgkin lymphoma. The CDR3 bases are TGTGCCAGCAGCTACAGGGTTCCCCTTGGCTACACCTTC. Its translation: CASSYRVPLGYTF.